The rows below give T cell receptor beta chains drawn from one sample of a study of T cell changes during pregnancy in multiple sclerosis. Assay used: immunoSEQ multiplex PCR; TCRdb lists only in-frame clones, some missing. The sample lists about 46,000 clones, under 95% occurring once. Sequenced material: CD8+ T cells from peripheral blood mononuclear cells, taken in the second trimester of pregnancy. All receptors derive from a female donor with multiple sclerosis, enrolled in a pregnancy study. The CDR3 runs from the conserved cysteine through the conserved F or W. D genes are given only for firm matches. Clone sizes are given selectively: once, few, many, or a class where the clone is expanded.

TGTGCCAGCAGCTTGGTGGACAGGGCAAGGTACGAGCAGTACTTC,CASSLVDRARYEQYF,TRBV5-6,TRBD1,-,TRBJ2-7
TGTGCCAGTAGTACAGGGGTTGGGATCTACGAGCAGTACTTC,CASSTGVGIYEQYF,TRBV19,-,once,TRBJ2-7
TGCGCCAGCCACGGGGGGGGTGAGCAGTTCTTC,CASHGGGEQFF,TRBV4-1,TRBD2,-,TRBJ2-1
TGTGCCAGCAGCCCTTTCCCCGGGACAGGGGATGGATTACACAATGAGCAGTTCTTC,CASSPFPGTGDGLHNEQFF,TRBV14,TRBD1,-,TRBJ2-1
TGTGCCAGCAGTGTTCGAGACACTGAAGCTTTCTTT,CASSVRDTEAFF,TRBV25-1,-,-,TRBJ1-1
TGTGCCTGGAGTTCCCCGTCTTATAGCAATCAGCCCCAGCATTTT,CAWSSPSYSNQPQHF,TRBV30,-,-,TRBJ1-5
TGTGCCAGCAGCTCCAGGGGTCAGGGTTCACCCCTCCACTTT,CASSSRGQGSPLHF,TRBV5-4,-,-,TRBJ1-6
TGTGCCAGCAGCTTAGAAGTTAGTACCTCCGGGGAGCTGTTTTTT,CASSLEVSTSGELFF,TRBV7-6,-,-,TRBJ2-2
TGTGCCAGCAGCTTGGGACTAGCGGGTGTCTACGAGCAGTACTTC,CASSLGLAGVYEQYF,TRBV5-6,TRBD2,-,TRBJ2-7
TGTGCCAGCAGCTTAACTAGGACTAGCGGGGTCACAGATACGCAGTATTTT,CASSLTRTSGVTDTQYF,TRBV7-6,TRBD2,-,TRBJ2-3
TGTGCCAGCAGTCCGAAGGGGATGCCCTACGAGCAGTACTTC,CASSPKGMPYEQYF,TRBV7-9,-,-,TRBJ2-7
TGTGCCAGTAACTCTATGGGGGGGGCCTACGAGCAGTACTTC,CASNSMGGAYEQYF,TRBV6-1,TRBD2,-,TRBJ2-7
TGTGCCAGCAGCTTTGGGACAGGGAATGCTGGGGCCAACGTCCTGACTTTC,CASSFGTGNAGANVLTF,TRBV11-2,TRBD1,-,TRBJ2-6
TGCGCCAGCAGCCAGAATGGGCAGAGCAATCAGCCCCAGCATTTT,CASSQNGQSNQPQHF,TRBV4-1,-,-,TRBJ1-5
TGTGCCAGCAGCTTAGTTACCAGCGGGGGGCTCAGCAATGAGCAGTTCTTC,CASSLVTSGGLSNEQFF,TRBV11-1,TRBD2,-,TRBJ2-1
TGTGCCAGCAGCGTCTTTGGCGGCGGGGGGTACACAGATACGCAGTATTTT,CASSVFGGGGYTDTQYF,TRBV9,TRBD2,once,TRBJ2-3
TGTGCCAGCAGCTTATCCGTCGGGCAGGGATACGAGCAGTACTTC,CASSLSVGQGYEQYF,TRBV7-2,-,-,TRBJ2-7
TGCGCCAGCAGCCAAGATTTGGCGGGGGGAAGCTCCTACGAGCAGTACTTC,CASSQDLAGGSSYEQYF,TRBV4-1,TRBD2,-,TRBJ2-7
TGCAGCGCGGGACAGGTCTACGAGCAGTACTTC,CSAGQVYEQYF,TRBV29-1,TRBD1,-,TRBJ2-7
TGTGCCAGCAGTTCAGGGGGCCCCTACGAGCAGTACTTC,CASSSGGPYEQYF,TRBV27,TRBD1,-,TRBJ2-7
TGTGCCAGCAGCCAAGGCGACTGGAGCTCCTACAATGAGCAGTTCTTC,CASSQGDWSSYNEQFF,TRBV4-2,-,-,TRBJ2-1
TGCAGCGCCGAAAGAGGAAACTCGAACACTGAAGCTTTCTTT,CSAERGNSNTEAFF,TRBV29-1,-,few,TRBJ1-1
TGTGCCAGCAGTGAACGGGCGGGGGTTAACACCGGGGAGCTGTTTTTT,CASSERAGVNTGELFF,TRBV2,TRBD2,-,TRBJ2-2
TGTGCCAGCAGCTACGGGGGGAATGAGCAGTTCTTC,CASSYGGNEQFF,TRBV7-6,TRBD2,-,TRBJ2-1
TGTGCCAGCAGTGAGAGGGTGAACACTGAAGCCTTCTTT,CASSERVNTEAFF,TRBV25-1,-,-,TRBJ1-1
TGTGCCAGCGGGGACAGTCTCAATGAGCAGTTCTTC,CASGDSLNEQFF,TRBV2,TRBD1,-,TRBJ2-1
TGTGCCAGCAGCCCTCTGACAGGGGGCGGCACCGGGGAGCTGTTTTTT,CASSPLTGGGTGELFF,TRBV13,TRBD1,once,TRBJ2-2
TGTGCCAGTAGTATTTCGGCGGGATACGAGCAGTACTTC,CASSISAGYEQYF,TRBV19,-,-,TRBJ2-7
TGCGCCAGCAGCCCAGGGCCCCTCACTGAAGCTTTCTTT,CASSPGPLTEAFF,TRBV5-1,-,-,TRBJ1-1
TGTGCCAGCCATCCCTCCTATAATTCACCCCTCCACTTT,CASHPSYNSPLHF,TRBV19,-,-,TRBJ1-6
TGTGCCGGGCTGACAGGGGAAGATGGCTACACCTTC,CAGLTGEDGYTF,TRBV7-9,TRBD1,-,TRBJ1-2
TGTGCCAGCAGTCTCGGGTCCGGTTCAGATACGCAGTATTTT,CASSLGSGSDTQYF,TRBV25-1,-,-,TRBJ2-3
TGTGCCAGCAGCTTAGCGGGGGGGGAGGACGAGCAGTACTTC,CASSLAGGEDEQYF,TRBV7-6,TRBD2,-,TRBJ2-7
TGTGCCAGCAGTTACGGCAGGGGGCTTGAGACCCAGTACTTC,CASSYGRGLETQYF,TRBV6-5,TRBD1,-,TRBJ2-5
TGTGCTAGTGGTTTGGTTTGGGGCAGGGATGGTGTGGGGACTAATGAAAAACTGTTTTTT,CASGLVWGRDGVGTNEKLFF,TRBV12-5,-,-,TRBJ1-4
TGTGCCATCAGGTCCCCGGACACCCATAATGAAAAACTGTTTTTT,CAIRSPDTHNEKLFF,TRBV10-3,-,-,TRBJ1-4
TGTGCCAGCAGCTTAGCGGGGGGGCGGGATGAGCAGTTCTTC,CASSLAGGRDEQFF,TRBV7-8,-,-,TRBJ2-1
TGTGCCAGTAGTCCCAGTAGGAGCTCCTATAATTCACCCCTCCACTTT,CASSPSRSSYNSPLHF,TRBV19,-,-,TRBJ1-6
TGTGCCAGCAGCTTAGGACCCGCGGCTAATGAAAAACTGTTTTTT,CASSLGPAANEKLFF,TRBV7-9,-,-,TRBJ1-4
TGTGCCAGCAGCTGGGACAATGAAAAGTATCAGCCCCAGCATTTT,CASSWDNEKYQPQHF,TRBV2,-,medium-sized,TRBJ1-5
TGTGCCAGCAGACGACAGGAATGGAGCTCCTACGAGCAGTACTTC,CASRRQEWSSYEQYF,TRBV6-6,-,-,TRBJ2-7
TGCGCCAGCAGCTTGAGCCCATCCTACGAGCAGTACTTC,CASSLSPSYEQYF,TRBV5-1,-,-,TRBJ2-7
TGTGCCAGTAGTAATCGTCAGGGGGTCCATACGCAGTATTTT,CASSNRQGVHTQYF,TRBV19,TRBD1,-,TRBJ2-3
TGTGCCATCAACCCAGGACTAGGAGAGACCCAGTACTTC,CAINPGLGETQYF,TRBV10-3,TRBD2,-,TRBJ2-5
TGTGCCAGCAGCGTAGTTGGGGGCGTGCCAGATACGCAGTATTTT,CASSVVGGVPDTQYF,TRBV9,-,once,TRBJ2-3
TGTGCCAGCTCAACGGGGGGGCAAGAGACCCAGTACTTC,CASSTGGQETQYF,TRBV27,TRBD2,-,TRBJ2-5
TGTGCCAGCAGCTTCAGCTACGAGCAGTACTTC,CASSFSYEQYF,TRBV11-2,-,-,TRBJ2-7
TGTGCCAGCAGCGCGAGGGCCGGGGAGCTGTTTTTT,CASSARAGELFF,TRBV13,-,once,TRBJ2-2
TGTGCCAGCAGTTTCCCTTTCGCCCCGGACAGGGGGCGAGACACCGGGGAGCTGTTTTTT,CASSFPFAPDRGRDTGELFF,TRBV27,TRBD1,-,TRBJ2-2
TGTGCCAGTAGGACAGGGCCTGGGGCCAACGTCCTGACTTTC,CASRTGPGANVLTF,TRBV19,TRBD1,once,TRBJ2-6
TGTGCCAGCAGCTCTAGGACTAGTTCCTACAATGAGCAGTTCTTC,CASSSRTSSYNEQFF,TRBV7-6,TRBD2,-,TRBJ2-1
TGTGCCAGCAGCGTAGGGGGGGCCGGGGAGCTGTTTTTT,CASSVGGAGELFF,TRBV27,-,-,TRBJ2-2
TGCGCCAGCAGCCGCCTACAGGGGGCGGGCACTGAAGCTTTCTTT,CASSRLQGAGTEAFF,TRBV4-3,TRBD1,-,TRBJ1-1
TGCGCCAGCAGCCCCCCATTTTATGAGGTGATGAACACTGAAGCTTTCTTT,CASSPPFYEVMNTEAFF,TRBV4-1,-,-,TRBJ1-1
TGCGCCAGCAGTCGTTCAGGGAATCCTGAAAAACTGTTTTTT,CASSRSGNPEKLFF,TRBV23-1,-,-,TRBJ1-4
TGTGCCAGCAGCCAGGAGGGAGGGGCGCTTGGGTACGAGCAGTACTTC,CASSQEGGALGYEQYF,TRBV7-9,TRBD2,-,TRBJ2-7
TGCAGCGTTGCCGTCAGCTATGGCTACACCTTC,CSVAVSYGYTF,TRBV29-1,-,-,TRBJ1-2